This record concerns one TCR beta chain sequence. This sample was taken from a study of blood T cell repertoires in COVID-19. Repertoires were generated with immunoSEQ multiplex PCR, while TCRdb's copy carries only in-frame clones and drops some. The table includes roughly 32,000 clones, 90% detected once. Germline CDR1 reads SGHRS; CDR2 reads YFSETQ. The V gene lost 4 bases and the J gene lost 3 bases, with 8 bases spanning the gap. The CDR3 has 13 residues. This TCR came from a man older than 75 with acute or convalescent COVID-19. Sequenced material: peripheral blood. The V call is TRBV5-1, the J call TRBJ1-5; D uncertain. Here the CDR3 DNA reads TGCGCCAGCAGCCCCGGGGACAATCAGCCCCAGCATTTT. It is translated as CASSPGDNQPQHF. Looking up the rest from reference TRBV5-1 and TRBJ1-5 gives the full variable domain: KAGVTQTPRYLIKTRGQQVTLSCSPISGHRSVSWYQQTPGQGLQFLFEYFSETQRNKGNFPGRFSGRQFSNSRSEMNVSTLELGDSALYLCASSPGDNQPQHFGDGTRLSIL.